Each of the 6 T cell receptor beta chains below was sequenced from the same sample in a study of resident and recirculating memory T cells in vitiligo. Some clones are missing from TCRdb's copy, which holds only in-frame ones; the method was immunoSEQ multiplex PCR. The sample lists tens of thousands of clones, about 91% occurring once. The sequencing input was blood. The source of these receptors is a male donor with vitiligo.

This chain joins TRBV4-3 and TRBJ2-2; possible D gene TRBD2, 5 bases. This CDR3 comprises 16 residues. In germline, CDR1 is LGHNA, CDR2 YSLEER. V lost 3 bases and J 0 bases, leaving 11 bases between the germline ends. CDR3 in amino acids: CASSHPDSPNTGELFF. CDR3 bases: TGCGCCAGCAGCCACCCGGACTCACCGAACACCGGGGAGCTGTTTTTT.

The V and J genes are TRBV19 and TRBJ2-1, with 7 nucleotides matching TRBD2. Germline CDR1 reads LNHDA; CDR2 reads SQIVND (reference sequence). The CDR3 covers 15 residues. V shed 6 bases and J 5 bases; nucleotides not matched to a gene: 10. Here the CDR3 reads CASRRWLADNNEQFF. CDR3 DNA sequence: TGTGCCAGTAGAAGGTGGCTAGCGGATAACAATGAGCAGTTCTTC.

The J gene is TRBJ1-2, the V gene TRBV4-2; D is undetermined. V dropped 5 bases and J dropped 4 bases, with 14 bases sitting between them. There are 14 residues in the CDR3. Germline V gene data show CDR1 as LGHNA and CDR2 as YNFKEQ. The CDR3 DNA reads TGTGCCAGCAGCGAAGGGAGCGGTCTCTATGGCTACACCTTC. Its protein is CASSEGSGLYGYTF.

V usage is TRBV2 and J usage is TRBJ2-2; no reliable D call. Germline V gene data show CDR1 as SNHLY and CDR2 as FYNNEI. This CDR3 is built from 12 residues. V dropped 6 bases and J dropped 5 bases, with 7 bases sitting between them. The CDR3 coding sequence is TGTGCCAGCAGACAACCTACCGGGGAGCTGTTTTTT. It codes for CASRQPTGELFF.

The chain combines TRBV11-3 with TRBJ1-1; no reliable D call. The CDR3 has 14 residues. Germline CDR1 is SGHNT and CDR2 is YENEEA. The germline V and J ends were trimmed by 1 base and 1 base, with 7 bases remaining between them. CDR3 sequence: CASSLAGANTEAFF. In DNA, the CDR3 is TGTGCCAGCAGCTTAGCCGGAGCGAACACTGAAGCTTTCTTT.

V gene TRBV9 combines with J gene TRBJ2-2; 9 positions match TRBD1. Unmatched junction bases numbered 7, after V lost 0 bases and J lost 1 base. This CDR3 has 18 residues. CDR1 is SGDLS and CDR2 is YYNGEE in the germline V gene. The CDR3 coding sequence is TGTGCCAGCAGCGTAGGGTTTGAGGGACAGGGGAACACCGGGGAGCTGTTTTTT. Translating it yields CASSVGFEGQGNTGELFF. The whole variable domain, filled in from reference TRBV9 and TRBJ2-2, reads DSGVTQTPKHLITATGQRVTLRCSPRSGDLSVYWYQQSLDQGLQFLIQYYNGEERAKGNILERFSAQQFPDLHSELNLSSLELGDSALYFCASSVGFEGQGNTGELFFGEGSRLTVL.